This TCR beta chain originates from a study of T cell responses to AZD1222 COVID-19 vaccine (dated by TCRdb to 2020 to 2022). Looking at the study overall: AZD1222 recipients whose second dose came at about 4 weeks and those whose second dose came at about 12 weeks were combined into one group, since spike-specific TCR depth and breadth did not differ between the two schedules. A total of around 240 trial participants underwent TCR sequencing, of whom 207 had received two doses of AZD1222 and 26 had received two doses of the MenACWY control vaccine. Trial participants were enrolled by age into subgroups of 18-55, 56-69 and 70-plus years, and around 150, 28 and 57 TCR-sequenced participants, respectively, were included in these subgroups.

A note on this clone: This clone's antigen is unknown. Base-call qualities are not available, and no considerably larger clone is one nucleotide away.

The CDR3 regions of human TCRbeta chains were analyzed by immunosequencing. The original pipeline was this. Repertoire TCRs were checked for matches against a reference library of SARS-CoV-2-specific TCRs that had been generated using the MIRA antigen-specificity platform. Breadth was defined as the fraction of unique TCRs that were SARS-CoV-2-associated, and depth was defined as the fraction of total T cells that were SARS-CoV-2-associated. Each spike-specific TCR was assigned to its reactive spike region and to a CD4 or CD8 class using the MIRA data. Log10-transformed breadth and depth values were compared by one-way ANOVA with Sidak's multiple comparisons tests. Entries here come from immuneACCESS through TCRdb and include only in-frame sequences with V and J called. Some clones fail to appear in such tables; in the studies checked, an unresolved V gene covers under half of the shortfall, and the cause of the remainder is unknown. V and J calls and clone size are copied from that table; D and trimming were computed from the DNA. The sample table contains about 140,000 clones; only one count was recorded for about nine tenths of them. Of the sample, 3.4% is held by the ten largest clones.

The time point label for this specimen denotes: baseline before first vaccination. Samples from vaccinated people were obtained from the UK trials COV001 and COV002, which included a single-blind randomized controlled phase 2/3 trial of AZD1222 (ChAdOx1 nCoV-19) in healthy adults. For TCRbeta chain sequencing, PBMC samples were collected from trial participants at day 0 and at day 28 after the second dose. Trimming costs V 6 bases and J 0 bases, and their ends lie 9 bases apart. The CDR3 has 14 amino acids, counting the end cysteine and phenylalanine. CDR3 DNA is the only sequence kept; it has 42 bases, read in frame from the first base. From a lookup of the germline V gene, CDR1 and CDR2 are MNHEY and SVGEGT. The research as a whole found: Spike-specific TCR breadth and depth rose significantly after two AZD1222 doses compared with day 0 and with MenACWY recipients. The vaccine-associated CD4 TCRs covered the entire spike protein, and the dominant responses fell in regions 160-218 and 743-854. The 56-69-year group was small, and its depth increase did not reach significance, likely because of low power. Because no day 14 peak-response samples were available, repertoires were characterized only after the peak T cell response. Conclusions about previously exposed vaccinees are limited because only 6 or 7 AZD1222 recipients were SARS-CoV-2 seropositive at baseline. Reportedly, almost half of the unique spike-specific TCRs recognized epitopes lying outside the regions that are mutated in the B.1.351 and B.1.1.7 variants. Participants were mostly white British, with more females than males. The authors suggested clonal diversity may have been underestimated.

The chain uses TRBV6-2 or TRBV6-3 and TRBJ1-5; a confident D gene designation cannot be given. Material: peripheral blood, obtained on day 0 of AZD1222 vaccination. The receptor's source is an adult in good health. The nucleotide sequence is TGTGCCAGCAGCTGGGGTGGTAGCAATCAGCCCCAGCATTTT. This yields the protein CASSWGGSNQPQHF.